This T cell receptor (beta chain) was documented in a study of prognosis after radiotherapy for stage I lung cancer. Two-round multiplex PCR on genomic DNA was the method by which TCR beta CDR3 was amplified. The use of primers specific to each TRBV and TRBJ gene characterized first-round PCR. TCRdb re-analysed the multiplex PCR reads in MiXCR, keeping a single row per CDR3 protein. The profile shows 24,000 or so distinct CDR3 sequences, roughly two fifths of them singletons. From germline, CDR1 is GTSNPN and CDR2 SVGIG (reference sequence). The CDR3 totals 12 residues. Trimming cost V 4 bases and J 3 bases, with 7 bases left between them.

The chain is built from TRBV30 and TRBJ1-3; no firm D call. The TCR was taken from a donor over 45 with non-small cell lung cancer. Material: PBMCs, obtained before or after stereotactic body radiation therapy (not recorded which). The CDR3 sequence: CAWKGLGNTIYF. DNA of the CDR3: TGTGCCTGGAAGGGCCTTGGAAACACCATATATTTT.